This T cell receptor beta chain is drawn from a study of cytomegalovirus exposure and HLA in healthy donors (dated by TCRdb to 2016 to 2017). Study-level background: An earlier analysis of under 600 of the donors reported 276 Gb of sequence data and around 110 million unique TCR beta sequences from about 200 million T cells. Every repertoire in the discovery cohort had been generated on one and the same sequencing platform. Four to six DR-DQ haplotypes were handled as single units for association and clustering, since linkage in the cohort was strong. Alongside the repertoire data, information on donor age, sex, ethnicity and CMV serostatus was compiled. The T cell repertoires of roughly 660 subjects were profiled by immunosequencing and related to cytomegalovirus serostatus. In an earlier analysis of around 540 of the donors, high-throughput TCR beta sequencing was used to judge whether each TCR beta V gene segment behaved as functional or pseudogenic. The study was designed to test whether signatures of past pathogen exposure could be identified by cataloging public T cell receptors. Typing coverage differed by locus: A, B, C, DRB1 and DQB1 were typed in about 629-630 donors, DQA1 in about 560, DPA1 in over 600, and DPB1 in 472. Across around 400 genotyped donors of the cohort, an average of about 220,000 unique TCR beta nucleotide sequences per donor were sequenced, and 15% to 20% of those sequences were non-productive. Rather than drawing on any new phenotypic data, the later analysis identified candidate immune exposures from TCR beta sequences and the way those sequences occurred across donors. A later analysis re-examined previously published TCR beta repertoires from roughly 650 donors and added high-resolution HLA genotyping to investigate patterns of TCR occurrence. To predict cytomegalovirus infection status, the study brought together high-throughput TCR immunosequencing, statistical association of individual TCRs with disease status, and machine learning. Genome-wide SNP genotypes for about 65% of the roughly 670 donors were used in a later genetic analysis, which treated that subset as a discovery cohort. The genetic ancestry cluster associated with self-reported Caucasian donors included 81% of the roughly 400 genotyped donors. In addition to the first cohort of several hundred subjects, a separate validation cohort of 130 or so different subjects was used. About 330 gigabases of sequencing data and 91 million or so unique TCR sequences made up an early release that covered some 640 HLA-typed donors. HLA typing included class I and class II loci at four-digit resolution. What the study reported, not specific to this receptor: Sequencing depth was assumed to be roughly uniform across donors in the presence/absence analyses, though that assumption may not hold. Broadly in line with IMGT annotations, most TCR beta V segments showed up in productive rearrangements about 87% or about 30% of the time in an earlier analysis of 587 of the donors. Most TCR sequences were seen in very few donors, while some public TCRs were found in many individuals. HLA typing was unavailable for some donors at each locus, so association tests used only the typed subset. In a later analysis, HLA-associated TCR beta chains were found to be more clonally expanded and to have lower generation probabilities than equally common non-associated chains. When HLA alleles, especially DR and DQ, strongly co-occurred, TCR associations were difficult to assign to individual alleles. The cohort was sequenced for TCR beta chains only, and without alpha or paired-chain data the features that could be detected were limited. In vitro tests confirmed that a few of the cytomegalovirus-associated TCR beta chains recognize cytomegalovirus antigens. In a later analysis, the rate of TCR association differed among HLA loci, with DRB1 alleles having the most associated TCRs and HLA-C alleles having the fewest. Linkage disequilibrium might explain the correlated functional status among segregating V segments, but an unknown experimental factor could not be excluded. A later genetic analysis reported fewer N-insertions in productive TCRs among donors in an Asian-associated ancestry cluster than the approximately 670-donor mean. Around 16 rarely observed V segments, including chromosome 9 orphons, were excluded from the earlier analysis of about 600 of the donors because counts were too low. According to a later analysis, most CMV-associated TCR beta chains appeared to be HLA-restricted, and the HLA associations seemed to be driven largely by CMV exposure. Some IMGT-functional V segments, including TRBV6-2 and TRBV6-3, could not be distinguished by the 87-base-pair reads and were therefore excluded. Cytomegalovirus status was reported to be diagnosed by the classifier with high specificity and sensitivity in both the original and validation cohorts. Several of the top co-occurrence clusters appeared to be linked to parvovirus B19, influenza, CMV and Epstein-Barr virus, according to a later analysis. In a later genetic analysis, a missense DCLRE1C variant was associated with V-gene and J-gene trimming of TCR beta chains, and the association was replicated in an independent cohort. In a later analysis, some 17,000 TCR beta sequences were associated with specific HLA alleles at a false discovery rate of 0.05. The sequencing pipeline was judged likely to have produced a cluster of highly shared sequence variants as a technical artifact. The authors suggested that the approach could potentially be generalized to other disease states and immunological phenotypes. A further reported finding was that TCR beta sequences accurately predicted the HLA-A and HLA-B alleles for most subjects in the first cohort. CMV serostatus was the only immune exposure information available for the cohort. The study gave a list of about 170 TCR beta chains associated with cytomegalovirus.

Library construction relied on the immunoSEQ multiplex PCR assay. For the multiplex PCR, a mixture combining 60 forward primers for TCR Vbeta segments and 13 reverse primers for TCR Jbeta segments was used. The CDR3 region of rearranged TCR beta genes was amplified from genomic DNA by a multiplex PCR assay. The amplified TCR beta libraries were sequenced on the Illumina HiSeq System as 87-base-pair reads. The original pipeline was this. A later analysis counted 75 million to 100 million unique TCR beta chains across the 550 to 750 repertoires, and some 12 million of these chains were shared by at least two donors. A nearest-neighbor algorithm error-corrected the raw reads and collapsed the reads into unique sequences, merging closely related sequences to remove PCR and sequencing errors. CDR3 sequences were aligned to IMGT reference sequences to assign V, D and J gene segments. For a sequence to be retained, a match of at least six nucleotides was required to both a V gene segment and a J gene segment. Rearrangements were called productive when the CDR3 lacked stop codons and stayed in frame with V and J; all others were non-productive. Following IMGT convention, CDR3 was defined as the stretch from the second conserved V-encoded cysteine to the conserved J-encoded phenylalanine. The earlier analysis of approximately 590 of the donors excluded any sequence lacking an unambiguous match to a single V gene segment. An earlier analysis of several hundred of the donors classified V segments as functional when productive rearrangements were above 56.7% and as segregating when the standard deviation between donors was above 5%. A statistical classification framework was built to diagnose cytomegalovirus status from the catalog of TCR beta chain sequences. V and J gene assignment, in a later analysis, came from comparing TCR nucleotide sequences with IMGT/GENE-DB human TR gene sequences. The TCRdist pipeline was used in a later analysis to assign CDR3 sequences and most-parsimonious VDJ recombination scenarios. A later analysis defined each TCR beta chain by its CDR3 amino acid sequence plus V-gene family, and excluded reads lacking a unique V-gene family. In a later analysis, approximately 590 highly shared, low-generation-probability nucleotide sequences were removed to address suspected cross-contamination and a sequencing artifact. In a later analysis, a clonal expansion index for each public chain was calculated from normalized within-repertoire ranks of inferred template counts. A later analysis computed generation probabilities with a VDJ recombination model fitted to out-of-frame rearrangements, and checked the results against IGoR. In a later analysis, TCR-TCR, TCR-HLA and TCR-CMV co-occurrence was scored with hypergeometric tests, and a repertoire-size bias correction was applied to TCR pairs. To estimate false discovery rates, a later analysis permuted the HLA or CMV assignments 20 times. In a later analysis, co-occurring TCRs were grouped with DBSCAN, and TCRdist sequence similarity was added when clustering was performed within HLA-allele-positive subsets. Co-occurrence clustering excluded repertoires with fewer than 30,000 or more than 120,000 public chains, plus five with anomalous nucleotide sharing. What TCRdb holds here is the immuneACCESS table cut down to in-frame rearrangements. Part of the clones is not present; checked against another copy, under half of the missing clones reflect an unresolved V gene, and the others are unexplained. That table gives V, J and clone size, and the DNA gave D and trimming. The table for this sample lists under 130,000 clones; 60% to 70% of them were counted only once. The top ten clonotypes cover roughly 3.3% of the sample.

The CDR3 measures 11 amino acids from cysteine to phenylalanine. Only the CDR3 part of the read is kept: 33 bases, read in frame from the first base. The junction shows trimming of 3 bases on V and 11 bases on J, plus 8 bases between the germline ends. Per the germline V gene (reference sequence), LNHDA is the CDR1 and SQIVND is the CDR2. The cohort comprised several hundred healthy bone marrow donors. At the time of sampling, all cohort members were nominally healthy, though unrecorded immune exposures were likely present. The donor was CMV seronegative and was included in the group of 352 seronegative cohort members. A peripheral blood sample was provided by each donor, and peripheral blood mononuclear cells were used for TCR beta sequencing. The Qiagen DNeasy Blood Extraction Kit was used to extract genomic DNA from the blood cell samples. As to this clone: Its antigen target is currently unknown. No base quality information exists; no much larger clone differs at one position.

The sample taken for sequencing was PBMCs. The receptor's source is a woman in her fifties or sixties in good health and CMV-seronegative. This chain joins TRBV19 to TRBJ1-3; D gene: possibly TRBD1, on 6 matching bases. The base sequence is TGTGCCAGTAGTATGGCAGGGGCCATATATTTT. It encodes CASSMAGAIYF.